A selection of T cell receptor beta chains follows, all from one sample in a study of CD8 T cells in ankylosing spondylitis. TCRdb passed the 5' RACE reads through MiXCR, listing each CDR3 protein once. The sample contains 200,000 to 250,000 distinct CDR3 sequences, about a quarter of which appear only once. Sequenced: blood, either unsorted or a sorted T cell fraction (not recorded which). The receptors here all came from a male donor with ankylosing spondylitis or in good health (not recorded which). The CDR3 runs from the conserved cysteine through the conserved F or W. The order of the fields is CDR3 protein, D gene, V gene, J gene. The D gene is left open where the match is weak.

CDR3 protein: CASIPGLAGGNSYEQYF; D gene: TRBD2; V gene: TRBV9; J gene: TRBJ2-7
CDR3 protein: CASSLSYRGYNEQFF; D gene: NA; V gene: TRBV27; J gene: TRBJ2-1
CDR3 protein: CAIGQEEDYGYTF; D gene: TRBD1; V gene: TRBV10-3; J gene: TRBJ1-2
CDR3 protein: CSARDPTGVANQPQHF; D gene: TRBD1; V gene: TRBV20-1; J gene: TRBJ1-5
CDR3 protein: CSAPPTGKSGGSSYNEQFF; D gene: TRBD2; V gene: TRBV20-1; J gene: TRBJ2-1
CDR3 protein: CASRGYTRTGRSSYEQYF; D gene: TRBD1; V gene: TRBV28; J gene: TRBJ2-7
CDR3 protein: CASIQDRSGRIYNEQFF; D gene: NA; V gene: TRBV7-8; J gene: TRBJ2-1
CDR3 protein: CASSRGRGEQFF; D gene: TRBD2; V gene: TRBV3-1; J gene: TRBJ2-1
CDR3 protein: CSVEASSTDTQYF; D gene: NA; V gene: TRBV29-1; J gene: TRBJ2-3
CDR3 protein: CSAGQGNTGELFF; D gene: TRBD1; V gene: TRBV29-1; J gene: TRBJ2-2
CDR3 protein: CSASAGEQYF; D gene: NA; V gene: TRBV20-1; J gene: TRBJ2-7
CDR3 protein: CASSSDRSYEQYF; D gene: TRBD1; V gene: TRBV7-2; J gene: TRBJ2-7
CDR3 protein: CATSTGGHQETQYF; D gene: NA; V gene: TRBV15; J gene: TRBJ2-5
CDR3 protein: CASSNTNYGYTF; D gene: NA; V gene: TRBV12-3/TRBV12-4; J gene: TRBJ1-2
CDR3 protein: CASSLSGGRNTEAFF; D gene: TRBD1; V gene: TRBV7-2; J gene: TRBJ1-1